These T cell receptor beta chains were read from a single sample in a study of blood T cells in healthy people across ages. TCRdb recomputed calls from the 5' RACE reads with MiXCR, one row per CDR3 protein. The data hold hundreds of thousands of distinct CDR3 sequences, with just under 25% observed a single time. These data were also filed under a second study, of T cells of mothers and their children.

The specimen was blood. The receptors originated from a boy aged 5-17 years in good health. CDR3s include the opening cysteine and the closing phenylalanine or tryptophan. The D gene is left open where the match is weak. Where a row states a size, it is once, few, many or the class of an expanded clone; other rows omit it.

few	TRBV28	13	TRBJ2-3	NA	TGTGCCATGCGAAGAGGGGGGGCAGATACGCAGTATTTT	CAMRRGGADTQYF
few	TRBV7-2	14	TRBJ2-1	NA	TGTGCCAGCAGCTTAGGGAGGATGTCCAATGAGCAGTTCTTC	CASSLGRMSNEQFF
few	TRBV27	14	TRBJ1-6	TRBD1	TGTGCCAGCAGCCGGACAGGGGTCAATTCACCCCTCCACTTT	CASSRTGVNSPLHF
few	TRBV12-5	16	TRBJ2-1	NA	TGTGCTAGTGGTTCCCGACCGTCGAGCTCCCACAATGAGCAGTTCTTC	CASGSRPSSSHNEQFF
few	TRBV4-1	16	TRBJ2-2	TRBD1	TGCGCCAGCAGCCAACCCGGGACAGGGGGCCCCGGGGAGCTGTTTTTT	CASSQPGTGGPGELFF
NA	TRBV7-6	14	TRBJ1-4	NA	TGTGCCAGCAGCGCCTTTGGAACTAATGAAAAAATGTTTTTT	CASSAFGTNEKMFF
NA	TRBV13	13	TRBJ2-5	NA	TGTGCCAGCAGCGGACGGGTCTCAGAGACCCAGTACTTC	CASSGRVSETQYF
few	TRBV27	13	TRBJ2-1	NA	TGTGCCACCCTCCGACCTCCCGATAATGAGCAGTTCTTC	CATLRPPDNEQFF
NA	TRBV7-2	12	TRBJ1-2	NA	TGTGCCAGCAGCTTAGTAACAGTGGGCTACACCTTC	CASSLVTVGYTF
few	TRBV2	18	TRBJ2-7	NA	TGTGCCAGCATTATCCGGGACGGGACTCGCCAGAGCTCCTACGAGCAGTACTTC	CASIIRDGTRQSSYEQYF
NA	TRBV6-5	14	TRBJ1-1	NA	TGTGCCAGCAGTTACGGGCGGCCGGGTTATTCAGCTTTCTTT	CASSYGRPGYSAFF
many	TRBV29-1	13	TRBJ2-2	NA	TGCAGCGTTGAGGGTGTTTACACCGGGGAGCTGTTTTTT	CSVEGVYTGELFF
few	TRBV5-5	16	TRBJ2-7	NA	TGTGCCAGCAGCTTGGAAACCTCACGCGATATAGGCGAGCAGTACTTC	CASSLETSRDIGEQYF
once	TRBV4-3	15	TRBJ1-1	NA	TGCGCCAGCAGCCAAAAATTGGCGGCCATTCCTGAAGCTTTCTTT	CASSQKLAAIPEAFF
NA	TRBV29-1	14	TRBJ1-2	NA	TGCAGCGTTATCTCCAGACAGTCCAACTATGGCTACACCTTC	CSVISRQSNYGYTF
many	TRBV20-1	13	TRBJ2-5	TRBD2	TGCAGTGGGGGACTAGCGGGGGTGAAGACCCAGTACTTC	CSGGLAGVKTQYF
NA	TRBV15	15	TRBJ1-1	NA	TGTGCCACCAGCAGAGGTTTCCGACCAAGAACTGAAGCTTTCTTT	CATSRGFRPRTEAFF
NA	TRBV3-1	20	TRBJ2-3	NA	TGTGCCAGCAGCCAAGATCGACTTCGTGTTTTTGGAGATAGCACAGATACGCAGTATTTT	CASSQDRLRVFGDSTDTQYF
few	TRBV4-2	16	TRBJ2-1	TRBD1	TGTGCCAGCAGCCAAGTTTTAAGTCAGGGGGTTGATGAGCAGTTCTTC	CASSQVLSQGVDEQFF
NA	TRBV7-6	15	TRBJ1-1	NA	TGTGCCAGCAGCTTAGGGAGGGACATGAACACCGAAGCTTTCTTT	CASSLGRDMNTEAFF
few	TRBV7-6	15	TRBJ1-4	NA	TGTGCCAGCAGCTTAGCCGGGATCAAAGGGGAAAAACTGTTTTTT	CASSLAGIKGEKLFF
few	TRBV15	16	TRBJ2-1	NA	TGTGCCACCAGCAGAGTTGGGCGAGACAGAGACAATGAGCAGTTCTTC	CATSRVGRDRDNEQFF
few	TRBV6-5	14	TRBJ1-4	TRBD1	TGTGCCAGCAGTTTCTCCAGGACAGGTGAAAAACTGTTTTTT	CASSFSRTGEKLFF
few	TRBV10-3	12	TRBJ2-7	NA	TGTGCCATCGGGGATAGCTCAGGCGAGCAGTACTTC	CAIGDSSGEQYF
NA	TRBV9	13	TRBJ2-1	NA	TGTGCCAGCAGCGTAGCCCCGAGCAATCAGCAGTTCTTC	CASSVAPSNQQFF
NA	TRBV24-1	13	TRBJ1-2	NA	TGTGCCACCAGTGACTTGGGGGGCGCTGGCTACACCTTC	CATSDLGGAGYTF
many	TRBV6-1	15	TRBJ2-1	NA	TGTGCCAGCAGTGCTGAGGGGGTCTCCTACAATGAGCAGTTCTTC	CASSAEGVSYNEQFF
NA	TRBV13	14	TRBJ2-2	TRBD1	TGTGCCAGCAGCCCCGGGACAGTCGCAGGGGAGCTGTTTTTT	CASSPGTVAGELFF
NA	TRBV3-1	14	TRBJ2-7	NA	TGTGCCAGCAGCCAAGGGGCATTCAACTACGAGCAGTACTTC	CASSQGAFNYEQYF
few	TRBV4-2	17	TRBJ2-2	NA	TGTGCCAGCAGCCAAGTCGCGGACAGCCCCAATACCGGGGAGCTGTTTTTT	CASSQVADSPNTGELFF
NA	TRBV5-1	12	TRBJ1-1	NA	TGCGCCAGCAGCTTACCGGACAGTGAAGCTTTCTTT	CASSLPDSEAFF
once	TRBV29-1	13	TRBJ1-5	TRBD1	TGCAGCGTTGAAGGGCCGGGACAGGGGCCCCAGCATTTT	CSVEGPGQGPQHF
NA	TRBV20-1	10	TRBJ2-7	NA	TGCAGGCTAAATGCCTGGGAGCAGTACTTC	CRLNAWEQYF
NA	TRBV6-6	11	TRBJ2-7	NA	TGTGCCAGCAGCCACCTATCCGAGCAGTACTTC	CASSHLSEQYF
few	TRBV7-7	16	TRBJ2-5	TRBD1	TGTGCTAGCAGCCCCATCCGACAGGGTTGGCAAGAGACCCAGTACTTC	CASSPIRQGWQETQYF
NA	TRBV7-2	14	TRBJ2-3	NA	TGTGCCAGCAGCTTAGACAGTCGGGCAGATACGCAGTATTTT	CASSLDSRADTQYF
NA	TRBV7-9	12	TRBJ2-2	NA	TGTGCCAGCAGCTTACTTAGCATGGAGCTGTTTTTT	CASSLLSMELFF
NA	TRBV20-1	15	TRBJ2-5	NA	TGCAGTGTCAAGCCACCCGGACAGAACCAAGAGACCCAGTACTTC	CSVKPPGQNQETQYF
NA	TRBV7-2	16	TRBJ2-5	TRBD2	TGTGCCAGCAGCTTAGTGGCGGGGGGATCCCAAGAGACCCAGTACTTC	CASSLVAGGSQETQYF
NA	TRBV3-1	18	TRBJ2-5	TRBD2	TGTGCCAGCAGCCATCTCCTGACTAGCGGAGCCGGCGGGGAGACCCAGTACTTC	CASSHLLTSGAGGETQYF
NA	TRBV14	16	TRBJ2-1	TRBD2	TGTGCCAGCAGCCGGGGGACTAGCGGGGGATGGGGGGAGCAGTTCTTC	CASSRGTSGGWGEQFF